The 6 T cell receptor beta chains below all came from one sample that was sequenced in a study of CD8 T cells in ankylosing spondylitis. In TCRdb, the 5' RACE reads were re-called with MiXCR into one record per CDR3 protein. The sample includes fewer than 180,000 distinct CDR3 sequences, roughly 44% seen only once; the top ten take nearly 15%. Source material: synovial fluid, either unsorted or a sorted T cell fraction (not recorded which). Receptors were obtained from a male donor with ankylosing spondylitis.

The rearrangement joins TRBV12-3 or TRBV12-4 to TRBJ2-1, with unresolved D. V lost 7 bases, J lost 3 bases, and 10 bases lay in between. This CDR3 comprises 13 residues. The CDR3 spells CASKRNLYNEQFF. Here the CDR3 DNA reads TGTGCCAGCAAGAGGAACCTCTACAATGAGCAGTTCTTC.

The CDR3 nucleotides are TGTGCCAGCAGCTGGTCTTCCATGAACACTGAAGCTTTCTTT. This sequence encodes CASSWSSMNTEAFF. The chain combines TRBV11-3 with TRBJ1-1; D gene unclear. The germline gives CDR1 SGHNT, CDR2 YENEEA. V lost 4 bases and J 0 bases, leaving 9 bases between the germline ends. The CDR3 loop spans 14 amino acids.

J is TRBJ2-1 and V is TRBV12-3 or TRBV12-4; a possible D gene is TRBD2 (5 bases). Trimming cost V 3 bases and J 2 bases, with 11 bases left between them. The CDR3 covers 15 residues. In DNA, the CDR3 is TGTGCCAGCAGTTTCCCCGGGGATGCCTACAATGAGCAGTTCTTC. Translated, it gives CASSFPGDAYNEQFF.

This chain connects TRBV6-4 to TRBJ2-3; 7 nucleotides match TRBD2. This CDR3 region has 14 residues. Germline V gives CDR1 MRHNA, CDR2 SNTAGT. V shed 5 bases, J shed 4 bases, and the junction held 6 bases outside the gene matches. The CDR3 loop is CASSPGLFPDTQYF. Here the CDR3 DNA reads TGTGCCAGCAGTCCGGGACTATTCCCAGATACGCAGTATTTT.

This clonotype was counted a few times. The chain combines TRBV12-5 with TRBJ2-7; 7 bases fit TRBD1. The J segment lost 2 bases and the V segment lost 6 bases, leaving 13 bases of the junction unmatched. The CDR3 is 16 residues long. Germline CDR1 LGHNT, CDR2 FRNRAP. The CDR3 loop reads CASGFADRDTTYEQYF. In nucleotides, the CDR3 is TGTGCTAGTGGGTTTGCAGACAGGGACACAACCTACGAGCAGTACTTC. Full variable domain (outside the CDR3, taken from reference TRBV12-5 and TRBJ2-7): DARVTQTPRHKVTEMGQEVTMRCQPILGHNTVFWYRQTMMQGLELLAYFRNRAPLDDSGMPKDRFSAEMPDATLATLKIQPSEPRDSAVYFCASGFADRDTTYEQYFGPGTRLTVT.

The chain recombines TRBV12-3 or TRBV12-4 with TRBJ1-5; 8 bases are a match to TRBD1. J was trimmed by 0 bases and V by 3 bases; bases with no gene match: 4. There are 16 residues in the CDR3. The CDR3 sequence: CASSFGTGDSNQPQHF. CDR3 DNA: TGTGCCAGCAGTTTTGGGACAGGCGATAGCAATCAGCCCCAGCATTTT.